The T cell receptor beta chain described here comes from a study of T cells in narcolepsy. Regarding the study as a whole: In some patient and control memory CD4+ samples, autoreactive clones were absent.

The assay was immunoSEQ multiplex PCR, and TCRdb's table has in-frame clones only and misses some. Among approximately 25,000 clones listed, roughly 80% were seen once. This clone showed up just a few times. What it recognizes is unknown. Germline V CDR1 and CDR2: SGHDT, YYEEEE. This CDR3 contains 14 residues. Trimming removed 0 bases from V and 8 bases from J, with 9 bases in between. The material sequenced was memory (CD45RA-) CD4+ T cells from blood. The sequence derives from a human donor in good health. The genes are TRBV5-6 and TRBJ1-6, with a possible D match to TRBD1 (5 bases). The CDR3 nucleotides are TGTGCCAGCAGCTTGGGGCGGGGGGATTCACCCCTCCACTTT. It translates to CASSLGRGDSPLHF.